This TCR beta chain stems from a study of spatial heterogeneity in lung cancer. Study-wide results and limits: Mutation tallies in tumors tracked expanded intratumoral alpha and beta TCR counts.

V lost 0 bases, J lost 2 bases, and 4 bases stayed unmatched. This CDR3 contains 15 residues. Germline V gives CDR1 SGHRS, CDR2 YFSETQ. This clonotype rates as medium-sized. What it binds is unknown. This beta chain is an off-target read within a library intended for alpha chains, so its frequency means little. MiXCR, run by TCRdb on the 5' RACE reads, gives a single entry per CDR3 protein. The table lists 13,000 or so distinct CDR3 sequences, around 5.9% of them singletons, with over 8.5% in the top ten. Time point denoted: sample taken at primary tumor resection. This chain joins TRBV5-1 and TRBJ2-7, with 8 nucleotides matching TRBD1. The sequence was collected from a female donor with early-stage non-small cell lung cancer. The sample in question was lung tumor tissue, obtained at surgery. CDR3 nucleotides: TGCGCCAGCAGCTTGGGACAGGGGTTCACCTACGAGCAGTACTTC. Its translation: CASSLGQGFTYEQYF. Drawing the rest from reference TRBV5-1 and TRBJ2-7, the complete variable domain is KAGVTQTPRYLIKTRGQQVTLSCSPISGHRSVSWYQQTPGQGLQFLFEYFSETQRNKGNFPGRFSGRQFSNSRSEMNVSTLELGDSALYLCASSLGQGFTYEQYFGPGTRLTVT.